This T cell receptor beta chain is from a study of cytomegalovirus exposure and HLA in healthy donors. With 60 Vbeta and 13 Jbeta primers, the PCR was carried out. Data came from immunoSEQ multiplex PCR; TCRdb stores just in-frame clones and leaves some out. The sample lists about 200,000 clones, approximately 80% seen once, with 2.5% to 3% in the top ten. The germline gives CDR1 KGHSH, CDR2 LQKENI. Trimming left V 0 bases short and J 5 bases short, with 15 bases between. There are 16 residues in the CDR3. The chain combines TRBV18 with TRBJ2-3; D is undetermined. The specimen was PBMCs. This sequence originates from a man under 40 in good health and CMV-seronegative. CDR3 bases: TGTGCCAGCTCACCACCGTCAGGCTCAACCGTAGATACGCAGTATTTT. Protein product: CASSPPSGSTVDTQYF.